This T cell receptor beta chain was obtained from a study of neurological immune-mediated disorders. Only a few counts were recorded for this clonotype. The antigen is not known. With 2 bases clipped from V and 8 bases from J, the junction kept 4 bases outside the gene matches. CDR1 SGHTA and CDR2 FQGNSA come from the germline V gene. This CDR3 is 15 amino acids long. In TCRdb, the 5' RACE reads were re-called with MiXCR into one record per CDR3 protein. This table holds 65,000 to 90,000 distinct CDR3 sequences, about 5.2% found once. Whole-study findings and limits: HTLV-1-associated myelopathy had the most TCR clonal expansion, and multiple sclerosis had the least, less than healthy controls.

The origin of this receptor is a woman aged 25 to 39 with multiple sclerosis. This chain connects TRBV7-2 to TRBJ2-1, with TRBD2 matching 12 bases. Material for sequencing was PBMCs. CDR3 DNA sequence: TGTGCCAGCAGCTTACTAGCGGGGGGGCCCTATGAGCAGTTCTTC. Translating it yields CASSLLAGGPYEQFF.